This T cell receptor beta chain stems from a study of beta chain features in type 1 diabetes. Study information: Patient and healthy donor groups were alike in age, gender and cell yields. Study findings and constraints: An over-representation of cells with high TCR expression could result from cDNA sequencing. Type 1 diabetes patients showed fewer insertions and more deletions at VDJ junctions.

This CDR3 has 15 residues. Germline V gives CDR1 SGHRS, CDR2 YFSETQ. The junction had 1 base not matched to a gene; V was cut back by 0 bases and J by 4 bases. This clone occurred a few times. What it binds is unknown. Expressed TCRB transcripts were sequenced after all isolated RNA was converted to cDNA. TCRdb's table, derived via immunoSEQ multiplex PCR, lists solely in-frame clones and lacks some. Among 350,000 to 400,000 clones listed, over 12% were seen once. The TCR comes from a woman aged 18-29 years in good health. This sequence joins TRBV5-1 and TRBJ2-1; 10 bases match TRBD2. Sequenced: naive CD4+ T cells from blood. This CDR3 is CASSLEGLAYNEQFF. For the CDR3, the DNA is TGCGCCAGCAGCTTGGAGGGACTAGCGTACAATGAGCAGTTCTTC.